This T cell receptor (beta chain) was sequenced for a study of T cell responses to AZD1222 COVID-19 vaccine. About the study: Researchers grouped second doses given at about 4 or about 12 weeks into one pool. Study observations and caveats: Of the AZD1222 recipients, only 5 to 7 were seropositive at baseline. Repertoires were collected only later (after the peak T cell response had occurred). Elevations in Spike-specific TCR breadth and depth followed administration of two AZD1222 doses.

Produced via immunoSEQ multiplex PCR; TCRdb's table is partial and in-frame only. This sample has 100,000 to 150,000 clones, with around 91% found just once. This CDR3 contains 17 residues. CDR1 is LGHNA and CDR2 is YSLEER in the germline V gene. V gave up 0 bases and J gave up 2 bases, with 15 bases separating them. Remarks on this clone: Antigen unknown.

The material was peripheral blood, obtained on day 0 of AZD1222 vaccination. This clonotype was sampled from an adult in good health. J is TRBJ2-3 and V is TRBV4-3; D not certain. The CDR3 DNA is TGCGCCAGCAGCCAAGATTTGTGGGATTCCCTCACAGATACGCAGTATTTT. Its translation is CASSQDLWDSLTDTQYF.